The 13 T cell receptor beta chains listed next were all sequenced from one sample in a study of blood T cells in healthy people across ages. The use of a sample-barcoded 5' primer and a J-beta primer mix characterized a second PCR of 7 to 11 cycles. Using its own MiXCR run on the 5' RACE reads, TCRdb lists one record per CDR3 protein. The table shows just under 750,000 distinct CDR3 sequences, with 20% to 25% occurring only once. Material: blood. The source of these receptors is a man aged 65-85 years in good health.

The chain has TRBV10-3 and TRBJ2-7, with TRBD1 matching over 8 bases. The trim removed 7 bases at V and 7 bases at J, leaving 9 bases unmatched. The CDR3 covers 13 residues. Germline-derived CDR1 and CDR2 are ENHRY and SYGVKD. The CDR3 spells CAITRTGSYEQYF. CDR3 DNA sequence: TGTGCCATCACCCGGACAGGGTCTTATGAGCAGTACTTC.

The chain links TRBV11-3 to TRBJ2-1; D gene unclear. Trimming shortened V by 7 bases and J by 4 bases, and 11 bases separated the two germline ends. This CDR3 has 13 amino acids. Germline V CDR1 and CDR2: SGHNT, YENEEA. The CDR3 spells CASTGRKYNEQFF. The CDR3 DNA reads as TGTGCCAGCACCGGGCGGAAGTACAATGAGCAGTTCTTC. The full variable domain, completed using reference TRBV11-3 and TRBJ2-1, is EAGVVQSPRYKIIEKKQPVAFWCNPISGHNTLYWYLQNLGQGPELLIRYENEEAVDDSQLPKDRFSAERLKGVDSTLKIQPAELGDSAVYLCASTGRKYNEQFFGPGTRLTVL.

The chain has TRBV20-1 and TRBJ1-4, with D perhaps matching TRBD1 (5 bases). V lost 6 bases to trimming and J lost 0 bases, with 17 bases between them. Germline CDR1 reads DFQATT; CDR2 reads SNEGSKA (reference sequence). The CDR3 consists of 16 residues. CDR3 nucleotides: TGCAGTGCCAGCTTCACTCAGGGCACAACTAATGAAAAACTGTTTTTT. This encodes CSASFTQGTTNEKLFF.

The V call is TRBV9, the J call TRBJ2-3, with D tentatively TRBD2 (5 bases). The germline V gene has CDR1 SGDLS and CDR2 YYNGEE. V lost 3 bases to trimming and J lost 0 bases, with 20 bases between them. The CDR3 contains 18 residues. The CDR3 loop reads CASSDRDERKPSTDTQYF. CDR3 coding DNA: TGTGCCAGCAGCGACCGCGACGAGCGGAAGCCTAGCACAGATACGCAGTATTTT.

The sample holds a few counts of this clonotype. This CDR3 is CASKGTGGYQPQHF. In DNA form, the CDR3 reads TGTGCCAGCAAGGGGACAGGCGGCTATCAGCCCCAGCATTTT. J is TRBJ1-5 and V is TRBV6-1; TRBD1 matches 8 bases. With V trimmed by 7 bases and J by 5 bases, 7 bases remained unmatched. This CDR3 is 14 amino acids long. CDR1 and CDR2 (germline): MNHNS, SASEGT.

The V and J genes are TRBV3-1 and TRBJ1-2; no firm D call. The CDR3 contains 11 residues. Germline lookup yields CDR1 LGHDT and CDR2 YNNKEL (reference sequence). V was pared by 0 bases and J by 14 bases, with 10 bases between. CDR3: CASSQEKRITF. For the CDR3, the DNA is TGTGCCAGCAGCCAAGAGAAAAGGATAACCTTC.

The V gene is TRBV7-9, the J gene TRBJ1-2; D perhaps matches TRBD1 (5 bases). From germline, CDR1 is SEHNR and CDR2 FQNEAQ (reference sequence). CDR3 size: 14 residues. V dropped 3 bases and J dropped 4 bases, with 12 bases sitting between them. CDR3 nucleotides: TGTGCCAGCAGCTTTGTGCAGGGAAGCTATGGCTACACCTTC. This encodes CASSFVQGSYGYTF.

This clonotype turned up a few times. The V gene is TRBV11-1, the J gene TRBJ1-3; D ambiguous. The CDR3 contains 15 residues. V was clipped by 0 bases and J by 3 bases, with 9 bases between them. CDR1 is SGHAT, CDR2 FQDESV, per germline (reference sequence). The CDR3 region has the DNA TGTGCCAGCAGCTTAGCCGCGGACGTTGGAAACACCATATATTTT. It codes for CASSLAADVGNTIYF.

This clonotype appeared many times. This rearrangement joins TRBV7-2 to TRBJ2-7, with 16 bases that match TRBD2. The CDR3 sequence is 17 residues long. Germline V gene data show CDR1 as SGHTA and CDR2 as FQGNSA. The J segment lost 4 bases and the V segment lost 5 bases, leaving 8 bases of the junction unmatched. The CDR3: CASSVRAGLAGGYEQYV. CDR3 bases: TGTGCCAGCAGCGTACGTGCGGGACTAGCGGGAGGGTACGAGCAGTACGTC.

The table lists this clonotype with a few counts. V gene TRBV2 combines with J gene TRBJ1-1; D gene uncertain. The CDR3 spans 12 residues. The V end lost 4 bases, the J end lost 4 bases, and 7 bases lay between the germline ends. CDR1 is SNHLY and CDR2 is FYNNEI in the germline V gene. CDR3 sequence: CASSVYPTEAFF. The CDR3 DNA is TGTGCCAGCAGTGTGTACCCCACTGAAGCTTTCTTT.

This clonotype was recorded a few times. V and J are TRBV10-3 and TRBJ1-2; TRBD1 matches 9 bases. Germline CDR1 reads ENHRY; CDR2 reads SYGVKD. V lost 7 bases and J lost 6; bases outside the gene matches: 9. The CDR3 loop spans 14 amino acids. The DNA for the CDR3 is TGTGCCATCACTAAGACAGGGGGAAAGGATGGCTACACCTTC. It yields the protein CAITKTGGKDGYTF.

This clonotype has just a few counts. The genes are TRBV20-1 and TRBJ1-5; D is perhaps TRBD1 (5 bases). Germline assignment: CDR1 DFQATT and CDR2 SNEGSKA (reference sequence). Trimming took off 1 base at V and 0 bases at J, with 10 bases between the two ends. CDR3 length: 15 residues. The CDR3 DNA follows: TGCAGTGCTAGAGGACAGTCATATAGCAATCAGCCCCAGCATTTT. This sequence encodes CSARGQSYSNQPQHF.

This chain uses TRBV7-2 with TRBJ2-1, with a tentative D call TRBD2 (5 bases). Germline CDR1 SGHTA, CDR2 FQGNSA. This CDR3 is 15 amino acids long. V was clipped by 4 bases and J by 6 bases, with 16 bases between them. CDR3 bases: TGTGCCAGCAGCTCCGGGCGGGCTTTCCCCAATGAGCAGTTCTTC. Its protein product is CASSSGRAFPNEQFF.